Each of the 23 T cell receptor beta chains below was sequenced from the same sample in a study of tumor-infiltrating lymphocytes in primary liver carcinoma. Constant-region priming of about 500 ng total RNA yielded TCR beta cDNA. TCR beta libraries came from three nested multiplex PCR rounds using slightly modified ARM-PCR. PCR rounds one and two used TRBV1-TRBV30 forward primers with a C-beta reverse primer for 9 to 10 cycles each. TCRdb itself ran the multiplex PCR reads through MiXCR, one entry per CDR3 protein. The profile shows 95,000 to 100,000 distinct CDR3 sequences, around 73% of them singletons. Starting material for RNA and DNA co-extraction consisted of about 20-30 mg of unsorted bulk tissue. The sample consisted of liver tumor tissue from sampling region 2. The subset is: tumor region T2, inferior pole. Every receptor here comes from a woman aged 55 to 70 with primary liver carcinoma and hepatitis B virus infection.

This clonotype was picked up many times. The V and J genes are TRBV5-1 and TRBJ2-1, with TRBD2 matching 7 bases. The CDR3 extends over 15 amino acids. Trimming cost V 0 bases and J 6 bases; bases outside gene matches: 6. Germline loops: CDR1 SGHRS, CDR2 YFSETQ. This CDR3 reads CASSLGGRAGNEQFF. The CDR3 region has the DNA TGCGCCAGCAGCTTGGGGGGGAGGGCCGGCAATGAGCAGTTCTTC.

There are a few counts of this clonotype. The chain couples TRBV19 to TRBJ2-7, with TRBD1 matching 8 bases. The germline CDR1 and CDR2 sequences are LNHDA and SQIVND (reference sequence). J gave up 5 bases and V 10 bases, and 13 bases lay outside the gene matches. The CDR3 extends over 14 amino acids. The CDR3 region is CAKAQGANGHEQYF. The CDR3 DNA reads as TGTGCCAAGGCGCAGGGGGCAAATGGCCACGAGCAGTACTTC.

A note on this clonotype: A much more abundant neighbour one base away suggests this may be a read error. V is TRBV5-1 and J is TRBJ2-1; 8 nucleotides align to TRBD2. With 2 bases clipped from V and 0 bases from J, the junction kept 10 bases outside the gene matches. The CDR3 spans 18 residues. Germline loops: CDR1 SGHRS, CDR2 YFSETQ. The CDR3 sequence is CASSLPRLAKSSYNEQFF. CDR3 sequence (DNA): TGCGCCAGCAGCTTACCGAGACTAGCGAAAAGCTCCTACAATGAGCAGTTCTTC.

On this clonotype itself: Relative to the germline gene, one junction end is altered; a read error may explain this. The chain recombines TRBV29-1 with TRBJ2-5; D could derive from TRBD1 or TRBD2 (5 bases each). Per germline, CDR1 SQVTM and CDR2 ANQGSEA. The CDR3 consists of 12 residues. The CDR3 is CSIERGEETQYF. In nucleotides, the CDR3 is TGCAGCATTGAAAGAGGGGAAGAGACCCAGTACTTC.

V is TRBV28 and J is TRBJ2-4; D might be TRBD1 (5 bases). The ends were cut back, 10 bases at V and 2 bases at J, with 18 bases in the middle. Germline V CDR1 and CDR2: MDHEN, SYDVKM. The CDR3 is 15 residues long. The CDR3 DNA is TGTGCCACGCCCCACGGCAGGGTATCCAAAAACATTCAGTACTTC. It yields the protein CATPHGRVSKNIQYF.

The rearrangement links TRBV6-6 to TRBJ2-1; TRBD2 aligns across 14 bases. The CDR3 length is 17 residues. V gave up 5 bases and J gave up 12 bases; unmatched junction bases: 15. Germline lookup yields CDR1 MNHNY and CDR2 SVGAGI (reference sequence). CDR3 protein: CASSDGTSGSWVDGQFF. The CDR3 bases are TGTGCCAGCAGTGACGGGACTAGCGGGAGCTGGGTCGATGGGCAGTTCTTC.

In the case of this clonotype: A much larger clonotype is one base distant, so this may be a read error. V is TRBV13 and J is TRBJ1-5; D call uncertain. Germline V lookup: CDR1 PRHDT, CDR2 FYEKMQ (reference sequence). This CDR3 is 12 amino acids long. The CDR3 reads CANSLHNQPQHF. CDR3 coding DNA: TGTGCCAACAGCCTTCACAATCAGCCCCAGCATTTT. The full variable domain, rest sourced from reference TRBV13 and TRBJ1-5, is AAGVIQSPRHLIKEKRETATLKCYPIPRHDTVYWYQQGPGQDPQFLISFYEKMQSDKGSIPDRFSAQQFSDYHSELNMSSLELGDSALYFCANSLHNQPQHFGDGTRLSIL.

For this clonotype: A junction boundary mismatches the germline segment, possibly from a read error. The chain joins TRBV5-1 to TRBJ2-4; tentatively, D is TRBD1 or TRBD2 (5 bases each). The V gene's germline CDR1 is SGHRS and CDR2 YFSETQ. The CDR3 loop spans 16 amino acids. The CDR3 DNA reads TGCGCCAGCAGCTTGGGGGCAGGGAGAGTCAAAAACATTCAGTACTTT. Its protein is CASSLGAGRVKNIQYF.

This clonotype showed up many times. This rearrangement joins TRBV4-2 to TRBJ2-7, with TRBD2 matching 8 bases. This CDR3 has 14 residues. Germline CDR1 reads LGHNA; CDR2 reads YNFKEQ. V trimming: 4 bases; J trimming: 1 base; junction bases outside the gene matches: 3. For the CDR3, the DNA is TGTGCCAGCAGCCGCGTAGCGGGGTCCTACGAGCAGTACTTC. Protein product: CASSRVAGSYEQYF.

In the case of this clonotype: The junction departs from germline at one end; a sequencing error may be responsible. The chain recombines TRBV29-1 with TRBJ1-2, with TRBD1 as a possible D gene (6 bases). The germline gives CDR1 SQVTM, CDR2 ANQGSEA. The CDR3 loop spans 15 amino acids. The CDR3 DNA is TGCAGCGTGTGGGACTCGGGACAACCAAACTATGGCTACAGCTTC. Its protein product is CSVWDSGQPNYGYSF. The full variable domain, completed using reference TRBV29-1 and TRBJ1-2, is SAVISQKPSRDICQRGTSLTIQCQVDSQVTMMFWYRQQPGQSLTLIATANQGSEATYESGFVIDKFPISRPNLTFSTLTVSNMSPEDSSIYLCSVWDSGQPNYGYSFGSGTRLTVV.

As to this clonotype: One end of the junction is discordant with germline, which a read error may explain. The V call is TRBV29-1, the J call TRBJ1-1; TRBD1 might be the D (5 bases). The CDR3 is 14 residues long. The V gene's germline CDR1 is SQVTM and CDR2 ANQGSEA. Here the CDR3 DNA reads TGCAGCGTTGCCCGTGACACCGGTGGGACTGAAGCTTTATTT. This encodes CSVARDTGGTEALF.

This clonotype was counted many times. The CDR3 sequence is CASSYFGGGTEAFF. CDR3 sequence (DNA): TGTGCCAGCAGTTACTTCGGAGGGGGCACTGAAGCTTTCTTT. This chain links TRBV6-5 with TRBJ1-1; weak D call: TRBD1 (6 bases). From germline, CDR1 is MNHEY and CDR2 SVGAGI. The ends were cut back, 1 base at V and 4 bases at J, with 10 bases in the middle. CDR3 length: 14 amino acids.

In the case of this clonotype: At one end, the junction sequence differs from germline, possibly due to a read error. This chain joins TRBV11-2 and TRBJ1-6; TRBD1 matches 7 bases. This CDR3 is 14 amino acids long. Germline V gene lookup returns CDR1 SGHAT and CDR2 FQNNGV. CDR3 sequence: CTSNWQGEGSPPHF. The CDR3 DNA sequence: TGTACCAGCAACTGGCAGGGGGAAGGTTCACCCCCCCACTTT.

The chain joins TRBV2 to TRBJ1-5; D unclear. Trimming stripped 2 bases from V and 3 bases from J, with 8 bases between. Germline lookup yields CDR1 SNHLY and CDR2 FYNNEI. The CDR3 is 14 amino acids. CDR3 bases: TGTGCCAGCAGTGAATCCACGGCCAATCAGCCCCAGCATTTT. Its protein is CASSESTANQPQHF.

A remark on this clonotype: Likely a read error: the CDR3 ends without its conserved phenylalanine or tryptophan. The CDR3 nucleotides read TGTGCCAGCAAACCGAGTCTTGACACCGGGGAGCTGTTTCTT. Amino acid sequence: CASKPSLDTGELFL. The J gene is TRBJ2-2, the V gene TRBV11-1; D gene ambiguous. Germline V lookup: CDR1 SGHAT, CDR2 FQDESV (reference sequence). CDR3 length: 14 residues. V lost 7 bases to trimming and J lost 3 bases, with 12 bases between them.

The V and J genes are TRBV19 and TRBJ1-3, with a weak D call TRBD1 (6 bases). The germline CDR1 and CDR2 sequences are LNHDA and SQIVND (reference sequence). This CDR3 comprises 15 residues. V gave up 5 bases and J gave up 0 bases, with 11 bases separating them. The chain's CDR3 is CASSPWTASGNTIYF. DNA of the CDR3: TGTGCCAGTAGTCCCTGGACAGCCTCTGGAAACACCATATATTTT.

With regard to this clonotype: A read error may explain this, as a much larger clone is one base away. The CDR3 end shows no conserved phenylalanine or tryptophan, and so a read error is likely. The V and J genes are TRBV28 and TRBJ1-1; perhaps TRBD1 as D (6 bases). From germline, CDR1 is MDHEN and CDR2 SYDVKM. This CDR3 has 14 residues. V was trimmed by 7 bases and J by 1 base, leaving 13 bases between them. The chain's CDR3 is CASTRSGQNTEAFV. The CDR3 DNA sequence: TGTGCCAGCACTCGGTCGGGACAGAACACTGAAGCTTTCGTT.

This clonotype has a count of ten or more. V gene TRBV29-1 combines with J gene TRBJ2-2; tentative D call: TRBD1 (6 bases). V was trimmed by 6 bases and J by 1 base, leaving 12 bases between them. From germline, CDR1 is SQVTM and CDR2 ANQGSEA. This CDR3 is 14 amino acids long. CDR3 in DNA: TGCAGCGTGGTAGGGGGATTGAACACCGGGGAGCTGTTTTTT. Translating gives CSVVGGLNTGELFF.

Of note for this clonotype: The CDR3 does not close with the conserved phenylalanine or tryptophan, likely indicating a read error. The DNA of the CDR3 is TGTGCCAGCAGTTACCGAAAGACAGGGACCTACAATGAGCAGTTCTTA. Its protein is CASSYRKTGTYNEQFL. The chain has TRBV6-5 and TRBJ2-1, with 7 bases aligning to TRBD1. The CDR3 is 16 residues long. V shed 2 bases and J 2 bases; nucleotides not matched to a gene: 6. CDR1 and CDR2 from the germline V gene are MNHEY and SVGAGI.

Ten or more counts support this clonotype. J is TRBJ1-5 and V is TRBV11-1; TRBD1 aligns across 10 bases. The CDR3 has 14 residues. Germline CDR1 reads SGHAT; CDR2 reads FQDESV (reference sequence). V dropped 4 bases and J dropped 7; count of bases not matched to a gene: 4. The CDR3 DNA follows: TGTGCCAGCAGCTCGGGACAGGGGAACCAGCCCCAGCATTTT. This gives the protein CASSSGQGNQPQHF.

Turning to this clonotype: At one end the junction does not follow the germline gene, possibly because of a read error. This chain uses TRBV11-1 with TRBJ2-2; D is ambiguous. Germline assignment: CDR1 SGHAT and CDR2 FQDESV (reference sequence). This CDR3 comprises 14 residues. The CDR3 protein is CDSRPSLDTGELFF. The CDR3, as DNA: TGTGACAGCAGACCGAGCCTTGACACCGGTGAACTGTTTTTT.

V and J are TRBV12-3 or TRBV12-4 and TRBJ1-1; tentatively, D is TRBD1 (6 bases). The CDR3 is 14 residues long. The CDR3 sequence: CVNSPQGGLTEAFF. DNA for the CDR3: TGTGTCAACAGCCCGCAAGGGGGGCTCACTGAAGCTTTCTTT.

The chain is built from TRBV4-1 and TRBJ2-1; D possibly corresponds to TRBD2 (5 bases). The CDR3 spans 15 residues. Germline V gene lookup returns CDR1 MGHRA and CDR2 YSYEKL. The V and J ends lost 8 bases and 8 bases respectively, with 22 bases between them. The CDR3 sequence is CASCFEGDATYEQFF. For the CDR3, the DNA is TGCGCCAGCTGTTTCGAGGGAGACGCCACCTATGAGCAGTTCTTC.